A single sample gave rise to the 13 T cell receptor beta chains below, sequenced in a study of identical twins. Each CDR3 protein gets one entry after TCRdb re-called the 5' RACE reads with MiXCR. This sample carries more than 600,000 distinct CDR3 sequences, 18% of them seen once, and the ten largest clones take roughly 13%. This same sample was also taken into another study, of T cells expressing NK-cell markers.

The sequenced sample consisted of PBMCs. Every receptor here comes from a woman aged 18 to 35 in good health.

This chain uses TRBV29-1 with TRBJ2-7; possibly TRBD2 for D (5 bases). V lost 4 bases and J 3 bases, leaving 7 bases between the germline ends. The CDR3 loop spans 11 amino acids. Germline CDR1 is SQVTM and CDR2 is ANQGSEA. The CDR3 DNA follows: TGCAGCGTTGTACGGGGCTACGAGCAGTACTTC. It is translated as CSVVRGYEQYF.

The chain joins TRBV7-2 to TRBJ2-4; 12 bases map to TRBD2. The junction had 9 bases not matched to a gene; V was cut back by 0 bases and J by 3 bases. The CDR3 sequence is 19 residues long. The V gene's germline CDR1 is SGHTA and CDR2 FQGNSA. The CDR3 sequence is CASSLAGLAGGPRKNIQYF. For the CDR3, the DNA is TGTGCCAGCAGCTTAGCGGGTCTAGCGGGAGGGCCGCGCAAAAACATTCAGTACTTC.

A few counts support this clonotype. The CDR3 region is CASSPRLQGRRETQYF. Here the CDR3 DNA reads TGTGCCAGCAGCCCCCGACTACAGGGGCGACGGGAGACCCAGTACTTC. V and J are TRBV7-2 and TRBJ2-5; TRBD1 matches at 7 bases. The length of the CDR3 is 16 residues. The trim removed 5 bases at V and 5 bases at J, leaving 14 bases unmatched. Germline V CDR1 and CDR2: SGHTA, FQGNSA.

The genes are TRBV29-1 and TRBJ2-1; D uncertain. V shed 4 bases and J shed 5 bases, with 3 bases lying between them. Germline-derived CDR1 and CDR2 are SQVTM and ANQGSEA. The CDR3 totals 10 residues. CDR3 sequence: CSVGHNEQFF. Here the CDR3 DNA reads TGCAGCGTTGGACACAATGAGCAGTTCTTC.

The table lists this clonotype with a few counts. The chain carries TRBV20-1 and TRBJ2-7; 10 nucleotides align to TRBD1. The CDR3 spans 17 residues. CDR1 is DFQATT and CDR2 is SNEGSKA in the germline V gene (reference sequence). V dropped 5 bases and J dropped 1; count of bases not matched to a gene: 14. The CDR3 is CSAPQTPGQGYSYEQYF. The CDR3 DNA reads TGCAGTGCTCCCCAGACCCCGGGACAGGGGTATTCCTACGAGCAGTACTTC.

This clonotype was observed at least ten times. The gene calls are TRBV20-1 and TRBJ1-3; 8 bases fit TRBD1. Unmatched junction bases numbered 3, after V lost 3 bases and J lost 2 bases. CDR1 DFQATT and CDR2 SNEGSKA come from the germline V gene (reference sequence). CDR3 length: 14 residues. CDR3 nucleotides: TGCAGTGCTAGGCGGACAGGGCCTGGAAACACCATATATTTT. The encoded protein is CSARRTGPGNTIYF.

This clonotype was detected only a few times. The CDR3 is CSAFQPSGTDNSPLHF. The CDR3 coding sequence is TGCAGTGCCTTTCAGCCCTCCGGGACAGATAATTCACCCCTCCACTTT. The chain recombines TRBV20-1 with TRBJ1-6; 7 bases are shared with TRBD1. Germline lookup yields CDR1 DFQATT and CDR2 SNEGSKA (reference sequence). V dropped 6 bases and J dropped 5; count of bases not matched to a gene: 13. The CDR3 runs 16 residues.

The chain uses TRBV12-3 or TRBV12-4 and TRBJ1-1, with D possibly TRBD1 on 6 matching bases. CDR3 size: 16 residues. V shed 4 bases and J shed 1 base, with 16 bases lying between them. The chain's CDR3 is CASSWGALGRNTEAFF. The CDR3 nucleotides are TGTGCCAGCAGTTGGGGGGCTCTTGGCAGGAACACTGAAGCTTTCTTT.

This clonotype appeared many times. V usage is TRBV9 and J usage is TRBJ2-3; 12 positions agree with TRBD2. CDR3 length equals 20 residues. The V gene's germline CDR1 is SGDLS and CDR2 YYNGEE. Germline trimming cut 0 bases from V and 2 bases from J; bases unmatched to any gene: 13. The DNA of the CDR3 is TGTGCCAGCAGCGTAGATTACCCTAGCGGGGGGGCCCTATACACAGATACGCAGTATTTT. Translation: CASSVDYPSGGALYTDTQYF.

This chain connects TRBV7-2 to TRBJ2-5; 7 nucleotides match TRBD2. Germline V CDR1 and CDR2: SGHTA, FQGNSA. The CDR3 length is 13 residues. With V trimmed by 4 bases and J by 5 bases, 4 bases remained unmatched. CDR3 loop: CASSWTREETQYF. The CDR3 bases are TGTGCCAGCAGCTGGACTAGGGAGGAGACCCAGTACTTC.

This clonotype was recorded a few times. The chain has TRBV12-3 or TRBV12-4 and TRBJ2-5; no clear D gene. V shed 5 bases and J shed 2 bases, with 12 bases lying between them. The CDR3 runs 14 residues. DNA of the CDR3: TGTGCCAGCAGTAGACGACAAGGTCAAGAGACCCAGTACTTC. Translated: CASSRRQGQETQYF.

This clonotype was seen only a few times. This CDR3 reads CASSSVVAGVASYNEQFF. The CDR3 coding sequence is TGTGCCAGCAGTTCTGTAGTAGCGGGAGTCGCGTCCTACAATGAGCAGTTCTTC. The chain employs TRBV12-3 or TRBV12-4 and TRBJ2-1, with 9 positions matching TRBD2. This CDR3 has 18 amino acids. V gave up 4 bases and J gave up 1 base; unmatched junction bases: 11.

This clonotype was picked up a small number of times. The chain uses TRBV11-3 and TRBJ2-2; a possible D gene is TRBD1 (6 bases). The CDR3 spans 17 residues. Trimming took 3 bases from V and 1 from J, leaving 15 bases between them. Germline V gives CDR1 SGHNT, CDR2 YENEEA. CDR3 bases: TGTGCCAGCAGCTTCCCCCCCCGGACAGTGAACACCGGGGAGCTGTTTTTT. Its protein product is CASSFPPRTVNTGELFF.